One and the same sample provided the 26 T cell receptor beta chains below, sequenced in a study of blood T cell repertoires in COVID-19. The protocol was immunoSEQ multiplex PCR, while the TCRdb copy is restricted to in-frame clones and leaves out a portion. The table includes 59,000 or so clones, approximately 78% detected once. What was sequenced was peripheral blood. These receptors were collected from a human donor in a cohort sampled during active COVID-19.

V usage is TRBV6-6 and J usage is TRBJ1-5; D perhaps matches TRBD1 (6 bases). The CDR3 contains 16 residues. V lost 2 bases to trimming and J lost 3 bases, with 14 bases between them. Per germline, CDR1 MNHNY and CDR2 SVGAGI (reference sequence). The CDR3 DNA sequence: TGTGCCAGCAGTTACGGGCAGGGGCGGAACAATCAGCCCCAGCATTTT. It is translated as CASSYGQGRNNQPQHF.

The chain has TRBV5-5 and TRBJ1-1; tentatively, D is TRBD1 (6 bases). CDR3 length equals 17 residues. Trimming took off 0 bases at V and 2 bases at J, with 17 bases between the two ends. CDR1 and CDR2 (germline): SGHKS, YYEKEE (reference sequence). The CDR3 here is CASSLAMGAGANTEAFF. The CDR3 DNA sequence: TGTGCCAGCAGCTTGGCCATGGGAGCGGGGGCTAACACTGAAGCTTTCTTT.

The chain links TRBV6-5 to TRBJ1-2; D may be TRBD1 (5 bases). Germline assignment: CDR1 MNHEY and CDR2 SVGAGI. V was clipped by 2 bases and J by 4 bases, with 11 bases between them. The CDR3 contains 14 residues. The CDR3 loop reads CASSYKGLSYGYTF. CDR3 nucleotides: TGTGCCAGCAGTTACAAGGGGCTCAGCTATGGCTACACCTTC.

The chain employs TRBV5-4 and TRBJ1-1, with D perhaps TRBD1 (6 bases). Per the germline V gene, CDR1 is SGHNT and CDR2 is YYREEE (reference sequence). The germline V and J ends were trimmed by 1 base and 2 bases, with 12 bases remaining between them. The CDR3 totals 15 residues. The CDR3 protein is CASSLRGHINTEAFF. The DNA of the CDR3 is TGTGCCAGCAGCTTGCGGGGACATATCAACACTGAAGCTTTCTTT.

The chain links TRBV2 to TRBJ2-3; TRBD2 is a possible D gene (6 bases). There are 16 residues in the CDR3. Germline-derived CDR1 and CDR2 are SNHLY and FYNNEI. V gave up 6 bases and J gave up 2 bases, with 18 bases separating them. CDR3: CASSSLARHSTDTQYF. The CDR3, as DNA: TGTGCCAGCAGCAGTCTAGCGAGACATTCCACAGATACGCAGTATTTT. Full variable domain (missing parts from reference TRBV2 and TRBJ2-3): EPEVTQTPSHQVTQMGQEVILRCVPISNHLYFYWYRQILGQKVEFLVSFYNNEISEKSEIFDDQFSVERPDGSNFTLKIRSTKLEDSAMYFCASSSLARHSTDTQYFGPGTRLTVL.

The genes are TRBV5-1 and TRBJ1-2; a weak D match, TRBD1 (5 bases). The CDR3 is made up of 16 amino acids. From germline, CDR1 is SGHRS and CDR2 YFSETQ. The V gene lost 1 base and the J gene lost 8 bases, with 21 bases spanning the gap. The CDR3 coding sequence is TGCGCCAGCAGCTTGTTTGTCCGGGACTCCGGTCCGGGCTACACCTTC. Protein: CASSLFVRDSGPGYTF.

The J gene is TRBJ2-5, the V gene TRBV5-1; TRBD1 might be the D (6 bases). V gave up 0 bases and J gave up 3 bases, with 9 bases separating them. The germline CDR1 and CDR2 sequences are SGHRS and YFSETQ. The CDR3 length is 14 residues. The DNA for the CDR3 is TGCGCCAGCAGCTTGGGACAGGCCGAAGAGACCCAGTACTTC. Its protein is CASSLGQAEETQYF. Variable domain in full (rest from reference TRBV5-1 and TRBJ2-5): KAGVTQTPRYLIKTRGQQVTLSCSPISGHRSVSWYQQTPGQGLQFLFEYFSETQRNKGNFPGRFSGRQFSNSRSEMNVSTLELGDSALYLCASSLGQAEETQYFGPGTRLLVL.

The chain is built from TRBV29-1 and TRBJ1-1, with a tentative D call TRBD1 (5 bases). In germline, CDR1 is SQVTM, CDR2 ANQGSEA. The CDR3 is 12 residues long. V was pared by 6 bases and J by 8 bases, with 16 bases between. The chain's CDR3 is CSVRTRVLEAFF. As DNA, the CDR3 is TGCAGCGTCAGAACCAGGGTATTGGAAGCTTTCTTT.

This sequence joins TRBV12-3 or TRBV12-4 and TRBJ1-2; tentative D call: TRBD1 (5 bases). The CDR3 contains 13 residues. Trimming shortened V by 7 bases and J by 2 bases, and 11 bases separated the two germline ends. CDR3 DNA sequence: TGTGCCAGCACCCCGTCAGGGAACTATGGCTACACCTTC. Its translation: CASTPSGNYGYTF.

This clone was recorded a few times. The genes are TRBV4-1 and TRBJ2-1, with 8 bases identical to TRBD1. Looked up from germline, CDR1 is MGHRA and CDR2 is YSYEKL. The CDR3 length is 14 residues. V trimming: 4 bases; J trimming: 6 bases; junction bases outside the gene matches: 5. For the CDR3, the DNA is TGCGCCAGCAGCCTAGGACAGGGTCGCAATGAGCAGTTCTTC. Translating it yields CASSLGQGRNEQFF.

The rearrangement uses TRBV11-2 and TRBJ2-7, with a tentative D call TRBD1 (6 bases). From germline, CDR1 is SGHAT and CDR2 FQNNGV. V was trimmed by 5 bases and J by 2 bases, leaving 16 bases between them. The CDR3 spans 15 residues. Here the CDR3 reads CASSPDSLPPYEQYV. In nucleotides, the CDR3 is TGTGCCAGCAGCCCGGACAGTCTACCCCCCTACGAGCAGTACGTC.

This chain connects TRBV7-9 to TRBJ1-1, with TRBD1 as a possible D gene (6 bases). CDR3 length: 18 amino acids. Trimming removed 6 bases from V and 5 bases from J, with 28 bases in between. The germline V gene has CDR1 SEHNR and CDR2 FQNEAQ (reference sequence). For the CDR3, the DNA is TGTGCCAGCAGGACATATGGTGGGGGGGCCGTGGAGCGGACTGAAGCTTTCTTT. This translates into CASRTYGGGAVERTEAFF.

V usage is TRBV30 and J usage is TRBJ1-1, with unresolved D. V dropped 1 base and J dropped 2 bases, with 8 bases sitting between them. In germline, CDR1 is GTSNPN, CDR2 SVGIG (reference sequence). This CDR3 has 13 residues. CDR3 in DNA: TGTGCCTGGAGTGGGGCGCGAAACACTGAAGCTTTCTTT. Protein: CAWSGARNTEAFF. The full variable domain, its missing parts supplied by reference TRBV30 and TRBJ1-1, is SQTIHQWPATLVQPVGSPLSLECTVEGTSNPNLYWYRQAAGRGLQLLFYSVGIGQISSEVPQNLSASRPQDRQFILSSKKLLLSDSGFYLCAWSGARNTEAFFGQGTRLTVV.

This rearrangement joins TRBV19 to TRBJ1-1; D might be TRBD1 (6 bases). CDR1 is LNHDA, CDR2 SQIVND, per germline (reference sequence). V lost 6 bases and J 5 bases, leaving 10 bases between the germline ends. The CDR3 spans 12 residues. The CDR3 DNA reads as TGTGCCAGTAGCCTTAGGGGGACTGAAGCTTTCTTT. Protein product: CASSLRGTEAFF.

The gene calls are TRBV19 and TRBJ1-2; perhaps TRBD1 as D (5 bases). The CDR3 spans 14 residues. Germline V CDR1 and CDR2: LNHDA, SQIVND (reference sequence). With 6 bases removed from V and 7 bases from J, the gap between germline ends came to 18 bases. This CDR3 reads CASSRRGDGSGYTF. Here the CDR3 DNA reads TGTGCCAGTAGCCGTCGGGGGGACGGGTCTGGCTACACCTTC.

The chain has TRBV29-1 and TRBJ1-4, with D uncertain. Per germline, CDR1 SQVTM and CDR2 ANQGSEA. The V end was cut by 4 bases, the J end by 5 bases, with 8 bases between. The CDR3 consists of 12 residues. The CDR3 sequence is CSVGGDNEKLFF. CDR3 nucleotide sequence: TGCAGCGTTGGCGGCGACAATGAAAAACTGTTTTTT.

V and J are TRBV3-1 (or the pseudogene TRBV3-2) and TRBJ1-5; 9 bases agree with TRBD1. The CDR3 runs 16 residues. Germline lookup yields CDR1 LGHDT and CDR2 YNNKEL (reference sequence). V was clipped by 4 bases and J by 6 bases; unmatched bases: 10. CDR3 residues: CASSPSGQGGSQPQHF. The CDR3 DNA reads TGTGCCAGCAGCCCCTCGGGACAGGGCGGTAGTCAGCCCCAGCATTTT.

This chain joins TRBV7-8 and TRBJ1-2; D might be TRBD1 (5 bases). Germline V gene data show CDR1 as SGHVS and CDR2 as FQNEAQ. V lost 5 bases, J lost 2 bases, and 12 bases lay in between. The CDR3 spans 14 residues. Here the CDR3 reads CASSATASNYGYTF. CDR3 in DNA: TGTGCCAGCAGCGCGACAGCGTCGAACTATGGCTACACCTTC.

The rearrangement links TRBV19 to TRBJ1-4; 8 positions agree with TRBD1. The germline gives CDR1 LNHDA, CDR2 SQIVND (reference sequence). The trim removed 5 bases at V and 2 bases at J, leaving 4 bases unmatched. The CDR3 consists of 15 residues. CDR3 nucleotides: TGTGCCAGTAGTCCCCGGACAGGGACTAATGAAAAACTGTTTTTT. Translated, it gives CASSPRTGTNEKLFF.

The chain combines TRBV3-1 (or the pseudogene TRBV3-2) with TRBJ2-1; unclear D gene. Trimming shortened V by 0 bases and J by 6 bases, and 9 bases separated the two germline ends. CDR1 is LGHDT and CDR2 is YNNKEL in the germline V gene (reference sequence). The CDR3 covers 14 residues. The CDR3 protein is CASSQDGLLNEQFF. For the CDR3, the DNA is TGTGCCAGCAGCCAAGATGGCCTCCTCAATGAGCAGTTCTTC.

The chain uses TRBV2 and TRBJ1-2, with 8 bases lining up with TRBD1. With V trimmed by 2 bases and J by 6 bases, 8 bases remained unmatched. The V gene's germline CDR1 is SNHLY and CDR2 FYNNEI. The CDR3 extends over 15 amino acids. CDR3 region: CASSENAGQGHGYTF. CDR3 coding DNA: TGTGCCAGCAGTGAAAATGCTGGACAGGGTCATGGCTACACCTTC.

This clone was counted a few times. The rearrangement uses TRBV4-1 and TRBJ1-5; TRBD1 aligns across 7 bases. With V trimmed by 2 bases and J by 7 bases, 5 bases remained unmatched. The CDR3 has 14 residues. Germline loops: CDR1 MGHRA, CDR2 YSYEKL. CDR3 residues: CASSQSQGWQPQHF. The CDR3, as DNA: TGCGCCAGCAGCCAATCACAGGGGTGGCAGCCCCAGCATTTT.

The V call is TRBV27, the J call TRBJ1-2; a weak D match, TRBD1 (5 bases). The V end lost 0 bases, the J end lost 8 bases, and 10 bases lay between the germline ends. Germline V gene sequence: CDR1 MNHEY, CDR2 SMNVEV (reference sequence). The CDR3 is made up of 13 amino acids. The CDR3 loop reads CASSLSGGGGYTF. The CDR3 coding sequence is TGTGCCAGCAGTTTATCGGGCGGGGGAGGCTACACCTTC.

This clone has only one observation. The chain uses TRBV7-9 and TRBJ2-7; TRBD1 is a possible D gene (6 bases). Germline V gives CDR1 SEHNR, CDR2 FQNEAQ (reference sequence). The CDR3 totals 13 residues. V lost 4 bases and J 3 bases, leaving 10 bases between the germline ends. In DNA form, the CDR3 reads TGTGCCAGCAGCTCCTTGGACAGCTACGAGCAGTACTTC. As protein: CASSSLDSYEQYF.

The J gene is TRBJ2-1, the V gene TRBV24-1; D not certain. CDR1 and CDR2 from the germline V gene are KGHDR and SFDVKD. This CDR3 spans 13 amino acids. The V gene lost 4 bases and the J gene lost 3 bases, with 6 bases spanning the gap. The CDR3 bases are TGTGCCACCAGTGAGCGAAACTACAATGAGCAGTTCTTC. Protein: CATSERNYNEQFF.

This clone was seen more than once but under ten times. The V and J genes are TRBV30 and TRBJ2-7; TRBD2 agrees at 7 bases. V trimming: 0 bases; J trimming: 0 bases; junction bases outside the gene matches: 2. In germline, CDR1 is GTSNPN, CDR2 SVGIG (reference sequence). The CDR3 covers 14 residues. CDR3 coding DNA: TGTGCCTGGAGTGTCCCTAGCGGCTCCTACGAGCAGTACTTC. Translation gives CAWSVPSGSYEQYF.